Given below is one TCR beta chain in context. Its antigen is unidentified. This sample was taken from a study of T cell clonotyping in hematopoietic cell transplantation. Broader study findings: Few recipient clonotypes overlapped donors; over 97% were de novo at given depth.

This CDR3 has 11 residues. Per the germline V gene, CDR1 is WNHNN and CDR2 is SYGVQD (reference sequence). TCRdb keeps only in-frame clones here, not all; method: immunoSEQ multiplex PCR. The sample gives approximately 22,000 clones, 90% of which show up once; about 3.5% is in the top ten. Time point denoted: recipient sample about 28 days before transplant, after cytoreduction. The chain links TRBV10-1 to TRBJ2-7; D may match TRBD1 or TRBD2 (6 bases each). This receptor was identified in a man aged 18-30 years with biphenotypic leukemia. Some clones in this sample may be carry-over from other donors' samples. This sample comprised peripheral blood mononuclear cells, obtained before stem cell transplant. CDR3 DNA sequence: TGCGCAGGCAGGGGAGGATACGAGCAGTACTTC. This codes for CAGRGGYEQYF.